This entry describes one T cell receptor (beta chain). Amplification used 60 Vbeta primers and 13 Jbeta primers. This table comes from immunoSEQ multiplex PCR, and its TCRdb copy is limited to in-frame clones, with some not included. This repertoire shows approximately 170,000 clones, around 81% found once; its top ten account for roughly 1.4%. This record belongs to a study of cytomegalovirus exposure and HLA in healthy donors. This receptor was taken from a man aged 35 to 55 in good health and CMV-seronegative. Sequenced input: PBMCs.

CDR3 sequence: CASSFRTAEAFF. In DNA form, the CDR3 reads TGTGCCAGCAGTTTTAGGACAGCTGAAGCTTTCTTT. The chain uses TRBV28 and TRBJ1-1, with D perhaps TRBD1 (6 bases). This CDR3 contains 12 residues. Looked up from germline, CDR1 is MDHEN and CDR2 is SYDVKM. The V end lost 3 bases, the J end lost 6 bases, and 8 bases lay between the germline ends.